This T cell receptor (beta chain) was profiled in a study of blood T cell repertoires in COVID-19. Authors' methods: Reference gene primer amplification in the assay estimated nucleated cell counts. Clones were sequenced by immunoSEQ multiplex PCR, and TCRdb holds only the in-frame ones, with some missing. V, J and clone size are taken as reported in that table, and D and trimming were inferred from the DNA itself. Of 200,000 to 250,000 clones listed, around nine tenths are singletons. Germline CDR1 is ENHRY and CDR2 is SYGVKD. V lost 10 bases to trimming and J lost 5 bases; unmatched junction nucleotides: 20. The CDR3 length is 17 residues.

Sequenced sample: peripheral blood. The sequence was obtained from a man between 18 and 35 years old with active or convalescent COVID-19. This sequence joins TRBV10-3 and TRBJ1-2; 9 positions agree with TRBD1. CDR3 loop: CATRQDRGRSWGYGYTF. DNA for the CDR3: TGTGCCACCCGACAGGACAGGGGTCGGAGCTGGGGATATGGCTACACCTTC.